This T cell receptor (beta chain) was sequenced during a study of Ad26.COV2.S vaccination and SARS-CoV-2 variants. Background on the study: Donor got 5x10^10 or 1x10^11 viral particles of Ad26.COV2.S. General study points: A substantial breadth of spike-specific CD8+ and CD4+ T cell responses after vaccination has been reported.

Clones were sequenced by immunoSEQ multiplex PCR, and TCRdb holds only the in-frame ones, with some missing. In the table there are roughly 450,000 clones, 75% to 95% of which are singletons. Only a few counts were recorded for this clone. The antigen is undetermined. Treatment: 15 to 20 received Ad26.COV2.S at low or high dose, single or two shots; about 5 received placebo; per-sample allocation not given. Day 63 following the first vaccine or placebo injection was when the samples were taken. Cohort 1b enrolled adults aged 18-55 years in Boston. Looked up from germline, CDR1 is MNHEY and CDR2 is SVGAGI. CDR3 length: 13 amino acids. The V and J ends lost 6 bases and 6 bases, in that order; junction bases with no gene match: 3.

This receptor was obtained from a person aged 18-65 years who received the Ad26.COV2.S COVID-19 vaccine or a placebo. The V gene is TRBV6-5, the J gene TRBJ2-2, with 8 positions matching TRBD1. The sequencing here drew on peripheral blood, taken in a trial of Ad26.COV2.S vaccine versus placebo. CDR3 protein: CASRTGESGELFF. The CDR3 DNA reads as TGTGCCAGCAGGACAGGGGAATCCGGGGAGCTGTTTTTT.